Listed here is a single T cell receptor (beta chain). Pooled samples include second doses given at about 4 or 12 weeks. The entry originates in a study of T cell responses to AZD1222 COVID-19 vaccine. The germline V and J ends were trimmed by 2 bases and 0 bases, with 14 bases remaining between them. The CDR3 has 16 amino acids. The germline gives CDR1 SGHRS, CDR2 YFSETQ. The data were produced by immunoSEQ multiplex PCR, yet TCRdb's version contains in-frame clones alone and is incomplete. The sample lists about 140,000 clones; approximately 90% were seen once. This receptor was identified in an adult who received the AZD1222 COVID-19 vaccine. The chain employs TRBV5-1 and TRBJ1-2; D is perhaps TRBD1 (5 bases). The material sequenced was peripheral blood, taken 28 days after the second AZD1222 dose. CDR3 sequence (DNA): TGCGCCAGCAGCTTCTCCGGGACGGAGCCTAACTATGGCTACACCTTC. Translation gives CASSFSGTEPNYGYTF. The whole variable domain, filled in from reference TRBV5-1 and TRBJ1-2, reads KAGVTQTPRYLIKTRGQQVTLSCSPISGHRSVSWYQQTPGQGLQFLFEYFSETQRNKGNFPGRFSGRQFSNSRSEMNVSTLELGDSALYLCASSFSGTEPNYGYTFGSGTRLTVV.